These 25 T cell receptor beta chains were all obtained from the same sample, sequenced in a study of beta chain features in type 1 diabetes. Expressed TCRB transcripts got sequenced, as all isolated RNA was reverse transcribed. Here immunoSEQ multiplex PCR was the method, and the copy in TCRdb shows in-frame clones only, minus some. This table holds roughly 400,000 clones, over 12% found once. What was sequenced was naive CD4+ T cells from blood. These receptors were collected from a woman under 30 in good health.

J is TRBJ2-7 and V is TRBV18; D is unresolved. The CDR3 covers 14 residues. Between the trimmed V and J ends, which lost 3 bases and 2 bases, there was a span of 11 bases. The germline gives CDR1 KGHSH, CDR2 LQKENI. CDR3 region: CASSPSTTTYEQYF. CDR3 DNA: TGTGCCAGCTCACCTAGTACTACTACCTACGAGCAGTACTTC.

This clone was picked up a small number of times. The rearrangement uses TRBV5-1 and TRBJ1-2; tentatively, D is TRBD1 (6 bases). V lost 0 bases, J lost 4 bases, and 13 bases lay in between. The CDR3 covers 15 residues. CDR1 is SGHRS, CDR2 YFSETQ, per germline. CDR3 sequence reads: CASSLVPDSLYGYTF. The CDR3 coding sequence is TGCGCCAGCAGCTTGGTACCGGACAGCCTCTATGGCTACACCTTC. The full variable domain, in which reference TRBV5-1 and TRBJ1-2 provide the parts outside the CDR3, is KAGVTQTPRYLIKTRGQQVTLSCSPISGHRSVSWYQQTPGQGLQFLFEYFSETQRNKGNFPGRFSGRQFSNSRSEMNVSTLELGDSALYLCASSLVPDSLYGYTFGSGTRLTVV.

The chain carries TRBV19 and TRBJ2-1, with TRBD2 matching 10 bases. CDR3 length equals 14 residues. In germline, CDR1 is LNHDA, CDR2 SQIVND (reference sequence). V shed 6 bases and J 8 bases; nucleotides not matched to a gene: 7. DNA of the CDR3: TGTGCCAGTAGCAAACTAGCGGGACGGTATGAGCAGTTCTTC. It is translated as CASSKLAGRYEQFF.

The CDR3 reads CASSPAAVYEQYF. DNA of the CDR3: TGTGCCAGCAGCCCCGCGGCCGTCTACGAGCAGTACTTC. The chain employs TRBV7-9 and TRBJ2-7; D gene unclear. The germline gives CDR1 SEHNR, CDR2 FQNEAQ (reference sequence). The CDR3 length is 13 residues. Trimming removed 5 bases at V and 3 bases at J, with 11 bases between.

This clone was detected only a few times. The chain joins TRBV9 to TRBJ2-5, with 7 bases that match TRBD2. The CDR3 has 16 amino acids. In germline, CDR1 is SGDLS, CDR2 YYNGEE. V dropped 0 bases and J dropped 1; count of bases not matched to a gene: 6. CDR3 residues: CASSVGLAESQETQYF. CDR3 DNA sequence: TGTGCCAGCAGCGTAGGTCTAGCGGAGTCCCAAGAGACCCAGTACTTC.

The chain couples TRBV7-2 to TRBJ2-7, with TRBD1 identical over 8 bases. The germline gives CDR1 SGHTA, CDR2 FQGNSA. CDR3 length: 13 amino acids. Trimming took 5 bases from V and 6 from J; bases not matched to a gene: 6. CDR3: CASSEDRVGEQYF. CDR3 nucleotide sequence: TGTGCCAGCAGCGAGGACAGGGTCGGCGAGCAGTACTTC.

This sequence joins TRBV7-3 and TRBJ2-1, with 7 bases identical to TRBD2. The V gene end was trimmed by 1 base and the J gene end by 0 bases; junction bases not matched to a gene: 3. Germline V gives CDR1 SGHTA, CDR2 FQGTGA. CDR3 size: 16 residues. CDR3: CASSLRRGSSYNEQFF. The CDR3 DNA reads as TGTGCCAGCAGCTTAAGGCGGGGGAGCTCCTACAATGAGCAGTTCTTC. The full variable domain, in which reference TRBV7-3 and TRBJ2-1 provide the parts outside the CDR3, is GAGVSQTPSNKVTEKGKYVELRCDPISGHTALYWYRQSLGQGPEFLIYFQGTGAADDSGLPNDRFFAVRPEGSVSTLKIQRTERGDSAVYLCASSLRRGSSYNEQFFGPGTRLTVL.

The genes are TRBV5-1 and TRBJ2-1; 9 bases fit TRBD2. Germline V gene lookup returns CDR1 SGHRS and CDR2 YFSETQ. V was clipped by 3 bases and J by 0 bases; unmatched bases: 7. The CDR3 totals 17 residues. CDR3: CASSWTLAGSSYNEQFF. CDR3 DNA: TGCGCCAGCAGCTGGACTCTAGCGGGGAGCTCCTACAATGAGCAGTTCTTC.

The chain couples TRBV5-1 to TRBJ2-6; 11 bases line up with TRBD2. This CDR3 is 21 amino acids long. The junction had 12 bases not matched to a gene; V was cut back by 1 base and J by 0 bases. Germline assignment: CDR1 SGHRS and CDR2 YFSETQ. CDR3 residues: CASSLRSGMGLADSGANVLTF. The DNA of the CDR3 is TGCGCCAGCAGCTTGAGGAGCGGGATGGGACTAGCGGACTCTGGGGCCAACGTCCTGACTTTC.

V gene TRBV30 combines with J gene TRBJ1-1; the D gene is possibly TRBD1 (5 bases). Germline assignment: CDR1 GTSNPN and CDR2 SVGIG (reference sequence). The CDR3 covers 13 residues. The germline V and J ends were trimmed by 1 base and 7 bases, with 13 bases remaining between them. As DNA, the CDR3 is TGTGCCTGGAGTGCAAGCAGCCAGGGTGAAGCTTTCTTT. Translating gives CAWSASSQGEAFF.

This clone was picked up a small number of times. CDR3 loop: CASSTGLAQGETQYF. As DNA, the CDR3 is TGTGCCAGCAGTACCGGACTAGCACAAGGAGAGACCCAGTACTTC. The chain joins TRBV2 to TRBJ2-5, with 8 bases lining up with TRBD2. CDR1 SNHLY and CDR2 FYNNEI come from the germline V gene. This CDR3 has 15 residues. V dropped 5 bases and J dropped 4; count of bases not matched to a gene: 9.

This chain joins TRBV11-2 and TRBJ2-1; D remains unclear. CDR1 is SGHAT and CDR2 is FQNNGV in the germline V gene. V was cut by 2 bases and J by 5 bases, with 13 bases left in between. The CDR3 totals 15 residues. The CDR3 coding sequence is TGTGCCAGCAGCTTATCGCGGCTCGAAGACAATGAGCAGTTCTTC. It is translated as CASSLSRLEDNEQFF.

The V and J genes are TRBV27 and TRBJ2-7; TRBD2 might be the D (6 bases). The V gene's germline CDR1 is MNHEY and CDR2 SMNVEV (reference sequence). The CDR3 is 12 amino acids. The ends were cut back, 11 bases at V and 6 bases at J, with 17 bases in the middle. CDR3 sequence reads: CACGGGVGEQYF. The CDR3 region has the DNA TGTGCCTGCGGTGGAGGGGTTGGCGAGCAGTACTTC.

The genes are TRBV5-1 and TRBJ2-2; TRBD1 might be the D (6 bases). Trimming cost V 4 bases and J 1 base, with 11 bases left between them. Germline CDR1 reads SGHRS; CDR2 reads YFSETQ. CDR3 length: 15 amino acids. The CDR3 coding sequence is TGCGCCAGCAGCCAGGGGACACTGAACACCGGGGAGCTGTTTTTT. Residues: CASSQGTLNTGELFF.

J is TRBJ2-7 and V is TRBV10-3; D gene unclear. The length of the CDR3 is 12 residues. Trimming removed 3 bases from V and 4 bases from J, with 7 bases in between. The germline V gene encodes CDR1 ENHRY and CDR2 SYGVKD. CDR3: CAISEREYEQYF. The CDR3 region has the DNA TGTGCCATCAGTGAAAGAGAATACGAGCAGTACTTC.

The genes are TRBV30 and TRBJ2-5; 9 nucleotides line up with TRBD1. The trim removed 5 bases at V and 9 bases at J, leaving 13 bases unmatched. The CDR3 length is 14 residues. Germline V gene lookup returns CDR1 GTSNPN and CDR2 SVGIG (reference sequence). CDR3 sequence: CAWENRGPRWAQYF. DNA of the CDR3: TGTGCCTGGGAGAACAGGGGGCCCCGCTGGGCCCAGTACTTC.

This clone was found a few times. The V gene is TRBV15, the J gene TRBJ2-4; 7 positions match TRBD1. V lost 1 base and J lost 9; bases outside the gene matches: 3. This CDR3 region has 13 residues. Germline V CDR1 and CDR2: LNHNV, YYDKDF (reference sequence). CDR3 nucleotide sequence: TGTGCCACCAGCAGAGTGACAGGGAGCATTCAGTACTTC. This translates into CATSRVTGSIQYF.

This clone was seen a handful of times. V and J are TRBV29-1 and TRBJ2-1; D is uncertain. The CDR3 sequence is 11 residues long. Trimming pared 0 bases from V and 12 bases from J, leaving 9 bases between. CDR1 SQVTM and CDR2 ANQGSEA come from the germline V gene. CDR3 in DNA: TGCAGCGTTGAAGAAGCGTTATGGCAGTTCTTC. It encodes CSVEEALWQFF.

This clone was found a few times. V is TRBV29-1 and J is TRBJ2-1; 7 bases map to TRBD2. Germline V lookup: CDR1 SQVTM, CDR2 ANQGSEA. The trim removed 4 bases at V and 7 bases at J, leaving 10 bases unmatched. The CDR3 sequence is 14 residues long. The CDR3 region is CSVVKGGSGNEQFF. The CDR3 coding sequence is TGCAGCGTTGTGAAAGGCGGGAGTGGAAATGAGCAGTTCTTC.

The CDR3 here is CASSSYNEKLFF. The DNA for the CDR3 is TGTGCCAGCAGCTCGTATAATGAAAAACTGTTTTTT. The chain is built from TRBV7-2 and TRBJ1-4; D uncertain. The CDR3 has 12 amino acids. The V end was cut by 4 bases, the J end by 4 bases, with 4 bases between. Germline lookup yields CDR1 SGHTA and CDR2 FQGNSA.

This clone was counted a few times. The genes are TRBV4-3 and TRBJ2-3; the D gene is possibly TRBD1 (6 bases). Germline V gives CDR1 LGHNA, CDR2 YSLEER. CDR3 length: 13 amino acids. Trimming pared 3 bases from V and 5 bases from J, leaving 9 bases between. CDR3 bases: TGCGCCAGCAGCCAGAGGACAGAAGATACGCAGTATTTT. It yields the protein CASSQRTEDTQYF.

This clone was seen only a few times. The chain couples TRBV6-5 to TRBJ2-7; 7 nucleotides agree with TRBD1. This CDR3 is built from 14 residues. The germline gives CDR1 MNHEY, CDR2 SVGAGI. The J segment lost 0 bases and the V segment lost 7 bases, leaving 6 bases of the junction unmatched. This CDR3 reads CASTSTGSSYEQYF. The CDR3 bases are TGTGCCAGCACCTCGACAGGGTCCTCCTACGAGCAGTACTTC.

The genes are TRBV5-1 and TRBJ2-1; 12 bases are shared with TRBD2. The CDR3 loop spans 16 amino acids. V lost 4 bases, J lost 4 bases, and 6 bases stayed unmatched. Germline-derived CDR1 and CDR2 are SGHRS and YFSETQ. The CDR3 region has the DNA TGCGCCAGCAGCGTGTCCGGGACTAGCGGGTACAATGAGCAGTTCTTC. Its translation: CASSVSGTSGYNEQFF.

V is TRBV30 and J is TRBJ1-2; 7 bases fit TRBD1. Losses at the gene ends were 5 bases for V and 5 bases for J; bases not matched to a gene: 11. This CDR3 is built from 14 residues. From germline, CDR1 is GTSNPN and CDR2 SVGIG (reference sequence). The CDR3 sequence is CAWETGEGGYGYTF. CDR3 nucleotide sequence: TGTGCCTGGGAAACAGGGGAAGGAGGTTATGGCTACACCTTC.

The sample holds a few counts of this clone. This rearrangement joins TRBV28 to TRBJ2-1, with 8 bases identical to TRBD2. The V gene end was trimmed by 6 bases and the J gene end by 3 bases; junction bases not matched to a gene: 7. The CDR3 has 15 amino acids. Per the germline V gene, CDR1 is MDHEN and CDR2 is SYDVKM. CDR3 nucleotides: TGTGCCAGCAGCCCCAGCGGGAGTCGCTACAATGAGCAGTTCTTC. Protein sequence: CASSPSGSRYNEQFF.